A selection of T cell receptor beta chains follows, all from one sample in a study of T cell responses to AZD1222 COVID-19 vaccine. TCRdb keeps only in-frame clones here, not all; method: immunoSEQ multiplex PCR. This table has 95,000 to 100,000 clones, more than 80% appearing once. This specimen consisted of peripheral blood, obtained on day 0 of AZD1222 vaccination. The source is an adult in good health. Each CDR3 is given with its conserved first and last residue. Each record gives: clone size, V gene, J gene, D gene, CDR3 DNA, CDR3 protein. The D gene is left open where the match is weak. Clone size is not always given. Where it is, it says once, few, many or a class for expanded clones.

once	TRBV5-6	TRBJ2-6	-	TGTGCCAGCAGCTTGCCGCTCTCTGGGGCCAACGTCCTGACTTTC	CASSLPLSGANVLTF
-	TRBV7-9	TRBJ2-5	-	TGTGCCAGCAGGGAGAGTGGGTCAGGATTTCAAGAGACCCAGTACTTC	CASRESGSGFQETQYF
once	TRBV15	TRBJ1-2	-	TGTGCCACCAGCAGAGTCCTCAGAAATGGCTACACCTTC	CATSRVLRNGYTF
-	TRBV5-1	TRBJ2-7	-	TGCGCCAGCAGCTTGGAAGGGGGGACCTACGAGCAGTACTTC	CASSLEGGTYEQYF
-	TRBV27	TRBJ2-7	-	TGTGCCAGCAGCTCCTTGGGCCGGGAAAGCTACGAGCAGTACTTC	CASSSLGRESYEQYF
-	TRBV9	TRBJ2-5	TRBD1	TGTGCCAGCAGCGTAGACCAGGGGGCGTATGAGACCCAGTACTTC	CASSVDQGAYETQYF
-	TRBV7-9	TRBJ1-5	-	TGTGCCAGCAGCGGAGGAGGGGCTTCGAGCAATCAGCCCCAGCATTTT	CASSGGGASSNQPQHF
-	TRBV6-6	TRBJ1-6	-	TGTGCCAGCACCCCGCAGGGATTCGGGAATTCACCCCTCCACTTT	CASTPQGFGNSPLHF
few	TRBV28	TRBJ1-5	-	TGTGCCAGCAGTTCATTTTACAGCGGAGGCGATCAGCCCCAGCATTTT	CASSSFYSGGDQPQHF
-	TRBV9	TRBJ2-3	TRBD2	TGTGCCAGCAGCGTAGGAGGAGCGGGACGGACAGATACGCAGTATTTT	CASSVGGAGRTDTQYF
-	TRBV29-1	TRBJ2-5	-	TGCAGCGTACAACGGCAGACCCAGTACTTC	CSVQRQTQYF
few	TRBV7-9	TRBJ2-5	TRBD1	TGTGCCAGCAGCTCAAGGGGGCCAGAGACCCAGTACTTC	CASSSRGPETQYF
-	TRBV7-8	TRBJ2-7	-	TGTGCCAGCAGCTTAGTAGTGGCAGCCTTAAGGGAGCAGTACTTC	CASSLVVAALREQYF
-	TRBV24-1	TRBJ1-5	-	TGTGCCACCAGTTGTCCCCGGGGGCTCAATCAGCCCCAGCATTTT	CATSCPRGLNQPQHF
-	TRBV24-1	TRBJ2-3	-	TGTGCCTCCGCGGCCCAGAGCACAGATACGCAGTATTTT	CASAAQSTDTQYF
-	TRBV6-1	TRBJ1-1	-	TGTGCCAGCAGTGAGAACACTGAAGCTTTCTTT	CASSENTEAFF
-	TRBV5-4	TRBJ2-1	TRBD2	TGTGCCAGCAGCCTAACTAGCGGGGGCTACAATGAGCAGTTCTTC	CASSLTSGGYNEQFF
-	TRBV19	TRBJ1-2	-	TGTGCCAGTAGGAGGGGTCACTATGGCTACACCTTC	CASRRGHYGYTF
-	TRBV18	TRBJ1-6	-	TGTGCCAGCTCACCACTAGTACAGGGAACTTCACCCCTCCACTTT	CASSPLVQGTSPLHF
-	TRBV19	TRBJ2-7	-	TGTGCCAGTAGTATAGGAGAAGCCGAGCAGTACTTC	CASSIGEAEQYF
-	TRBV1	TRBJ1-2	-	TGCACCAGCAGCCAAGTGAAGGGTCGAGGTGGCTACACCTTC	CTSSQVKGRGGYTF
-	TRBV7-8	TRBJ2-2	TRBD1	TGTGCCAGCACCCGGACAGGGGTGGCCGGGGAGCTGTTTTTT	CASTRTGVAGELFF
-	TRBV5-1	TRBJ2-7	-	TGCGCCAGCAGCCAGGACACAGGTCTCTACGAGCAGTACTTC	CASSQDTGLYEQYF
-	TRBV15	TRBJ2-5	-	TGTGCCACCAGCGGGACGTACCAAGAGACCCAGTACTTC	CATSGTYQETQYF
-	TRBV5-5	TRBJ1-1	-	TGTGCCAGCAGCTCGGGAAGCATGAACACTGAAGCTTTCTTT	CASSSGSMNTEAFF